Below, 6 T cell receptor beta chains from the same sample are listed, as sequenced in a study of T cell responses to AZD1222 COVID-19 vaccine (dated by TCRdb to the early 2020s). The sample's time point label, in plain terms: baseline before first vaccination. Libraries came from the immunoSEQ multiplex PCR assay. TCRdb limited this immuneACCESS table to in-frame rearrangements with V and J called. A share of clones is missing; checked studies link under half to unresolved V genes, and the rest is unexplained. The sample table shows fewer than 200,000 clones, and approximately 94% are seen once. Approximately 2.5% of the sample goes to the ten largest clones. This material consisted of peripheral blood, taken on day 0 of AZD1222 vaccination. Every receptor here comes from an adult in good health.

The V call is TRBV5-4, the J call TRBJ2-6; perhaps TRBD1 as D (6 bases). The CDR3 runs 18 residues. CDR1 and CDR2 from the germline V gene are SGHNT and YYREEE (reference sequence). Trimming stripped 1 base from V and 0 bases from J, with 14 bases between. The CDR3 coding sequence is TGTGCCAGCAGCTTGAGTAGGGGGAGAAACTCTGGGGCCAACGTCCTGACTTTC. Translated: CASSLSRGRNSGANVLTF.

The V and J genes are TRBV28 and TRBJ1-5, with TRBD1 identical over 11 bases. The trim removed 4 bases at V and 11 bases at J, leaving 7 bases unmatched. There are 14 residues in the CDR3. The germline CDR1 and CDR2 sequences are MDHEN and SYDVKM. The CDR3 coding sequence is TGTGCCAGCAGTTGGGACAGGGGGGTCTTGACCCAGCATTTT. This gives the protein CASSWDRGVLTQHF. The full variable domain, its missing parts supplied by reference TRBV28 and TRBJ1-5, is DVKVTQSSRYLVKRTGEKVFLECVQDMDHENMFWYRQDPGLGLRLIYFSYDVKMKEKGDIPEGYSVSREKKERFSLILESASTNQTSMYLCASSWDRGVLTQHFGDGTRLSIL.

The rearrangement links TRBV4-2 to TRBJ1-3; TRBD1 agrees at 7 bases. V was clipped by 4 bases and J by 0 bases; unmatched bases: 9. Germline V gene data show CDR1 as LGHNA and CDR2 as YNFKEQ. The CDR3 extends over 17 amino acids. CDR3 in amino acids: CASSPDGTAISGNTIYF. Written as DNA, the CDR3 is TGTGCCAGCAGCCCTGATGGGACAGCTATCTCTGGAAACACCATATATTTT.

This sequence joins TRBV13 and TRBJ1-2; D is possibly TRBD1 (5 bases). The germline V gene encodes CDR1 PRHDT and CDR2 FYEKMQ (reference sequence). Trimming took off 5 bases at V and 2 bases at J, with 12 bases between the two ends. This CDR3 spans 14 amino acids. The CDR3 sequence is CASSHRRTNYGYTF. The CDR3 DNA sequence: TGTGCCAGCAGCCACAGGAGGACGAACTATGGCTACACCTTC.

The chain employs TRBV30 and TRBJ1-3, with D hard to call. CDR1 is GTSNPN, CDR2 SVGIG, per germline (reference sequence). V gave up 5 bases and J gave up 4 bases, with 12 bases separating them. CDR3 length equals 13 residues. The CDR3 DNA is TGTGCCTGGCGAGGTCCCGGGGGAAACACCATATATTTT. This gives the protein CAWRGPGGNTIYF.

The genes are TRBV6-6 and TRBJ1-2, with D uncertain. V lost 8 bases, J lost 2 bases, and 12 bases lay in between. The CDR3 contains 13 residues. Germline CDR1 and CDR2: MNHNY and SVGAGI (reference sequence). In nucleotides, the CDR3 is TGTGCCAGCTATTCCTTGGGAAACTATGGCTACACCTTC. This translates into CASYSLGNYGYTF.